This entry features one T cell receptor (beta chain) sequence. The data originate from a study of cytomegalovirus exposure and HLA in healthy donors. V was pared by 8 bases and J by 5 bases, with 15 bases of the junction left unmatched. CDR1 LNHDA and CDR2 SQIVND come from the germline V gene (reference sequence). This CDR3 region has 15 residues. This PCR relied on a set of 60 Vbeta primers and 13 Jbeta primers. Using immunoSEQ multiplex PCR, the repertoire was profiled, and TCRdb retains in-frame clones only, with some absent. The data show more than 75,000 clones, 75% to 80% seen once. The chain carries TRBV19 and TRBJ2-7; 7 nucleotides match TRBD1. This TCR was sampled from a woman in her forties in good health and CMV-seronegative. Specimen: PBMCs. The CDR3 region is CASSRQGHPRNEQYF. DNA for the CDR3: TGTGCCAGTTCGCGACAGGGACACCCCAGGAACGAGCAGTACTTC. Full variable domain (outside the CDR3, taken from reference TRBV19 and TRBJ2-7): DGGITQSPKYLFRKEGQNVTLSCEQNLNHDAMYWYRQDPGQGLRLIYYSQIVNDFQKGDIAEGYSVSREKKESFPLTVTSAQKNPTAFYLCASSRQGHPRNEQYFGPGTRLTVT.